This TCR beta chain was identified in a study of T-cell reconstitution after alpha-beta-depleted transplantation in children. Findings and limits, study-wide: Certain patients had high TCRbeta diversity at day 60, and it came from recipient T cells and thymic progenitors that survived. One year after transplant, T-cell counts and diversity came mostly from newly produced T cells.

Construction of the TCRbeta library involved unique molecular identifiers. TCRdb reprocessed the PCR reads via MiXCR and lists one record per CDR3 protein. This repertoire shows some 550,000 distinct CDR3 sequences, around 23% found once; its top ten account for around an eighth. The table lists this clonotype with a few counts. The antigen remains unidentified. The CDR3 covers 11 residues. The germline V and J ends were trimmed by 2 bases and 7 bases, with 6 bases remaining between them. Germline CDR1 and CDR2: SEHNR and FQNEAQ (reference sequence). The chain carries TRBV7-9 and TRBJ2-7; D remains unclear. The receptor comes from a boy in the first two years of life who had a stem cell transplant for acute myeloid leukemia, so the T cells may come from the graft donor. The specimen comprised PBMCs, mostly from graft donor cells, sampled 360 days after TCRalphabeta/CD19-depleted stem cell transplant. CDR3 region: CASSLMREQYF. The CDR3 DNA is TGTGCCAGCAGCTTAATGAGGGAGCAGTACTTC.